Listed below are T cell receptor beta chains from one sample, sequenced in a study of CD8+CD57+ T cells in acquired aplastic anemia. TCRdb itself ran the reads through MiXCR, one entry per CDR3 protein. The sample shows about 190,000 distinct CDR3 sequences, less than 70% of them seen only once. The source material was sorted CD4+, CD8+, or CD8+CD57+ T cells (not recorded which) from PBMCs. The source is a human donor in good health, serving as a control. Each CDR3 is given with its conserved first and last residue. The order of the fields is J gene, D gene, clone size, V gene, CDR3 length, CDR3 protein, CDR3 DNA. D genes are given only for firm matches. For some rows the clone size is stated as once, few or many, or as a class when expanded; others skip it.

TRBJ1-5 | - | many | TRBV20-1 | 14 | CSAREGDSNQPQHF | TGCAGTGCTAGAGAGGGAGATAGCAATCAGCCCCAGCATTTT
TRBJ1-5 | TRBD1 | - | TRBV2 | 18 | CASSEGRGRSDSNQPQHF | TGTGCCAGCAGTGAGGGCAGGGGGCGATCCGATAGCAATCAGCCCCAGCATTTT
TRBJ2-7 | - | - | TRBV7-8 | 14 | CASSQDGLSYEQYF | TGTGCCAGCAGCCAAGACGGCCTTTCCTACGAGCAGTACTTC
TRBJ1-1 | - | - | TRBV14 | 15 | CASSPFLDLNTEAFF | TGTGCCAGCAGCCCCTTCTTGGATCTGAACACTGAAGCTTTCTTT
TRBJ1-2 | TRBD1 | few | TRBV29-1 | 13 | CSVPTGSDYGYTF | TGCAGCGTTCCGACAGGGAGCGACTATGGCTACACCTTC
TRBJ2-2 | - | - | TRBV2 | 12 | CARGDNTGELFF | TGTGCCAGAGGCGACAACACCGGGGAGCTGTTTTTT
TRBJ1-3 | TRBD1 | many | TRBV5-5 | 15 | CASSFRDRGGNTIYF | TGTGCCAGCAGCTTCAGGGACAGGGGAGGAAACACCATATATTTT
TRBJ1-6 | - | - | TRBV11-1 | 14 | CASSRTGNNSPLHF | TGTGCCAGCAGCCGGACGGGGAATAATTCACCCCTCCACTTT
TRBJ1-1 | - | - | TRBV10-3 | 14 | CAISESTRGSRAFF | TGTGCCATCAGTGAGTCGACTCGGGGGAGCAGAGCTTTCTTT
TRBJ2-7 | - | - | TRBV4-2 | 16 | CASSSPGGTASYEQYF | TGTGCCAGCAGCTCCCCGGGCGGGACAGCCTCCTACGAGCAGTACTTC
TRBJ2-3 | TRBD1 | - | TRBV2 | 15 | CASRLGQGATDTQYF | TGTGCCAGCAGGCTTGGACAGGGGGCCACAGATACGCAGTATTTT
TRBJ2-1 | - | - | TRBV4-3 | 16 | CASSQGGGAGPNERFF | TGCGCCAGCAGCCAAGGAGGAGGGGCCGGTCCTAATGAGCGGTTCTTC
TRBJ1-2 | - | few | TRBV6-1 | 14 | CASRNREVDYGYTF | TGTGCCAGCAGGAACAGGGAAGTGGACTATGGCTACACCTTC
TRBJ1-5 | TRBD1 | many | TRBV2 | 16 | CASSPGQGRGNQPQHF | TGTGCCAGCAGCCCGGGACAGGGTCGGGGTAATCAGCCCCAGCATTTT
TRBJ1-5 | TRBD1 | few | TRBV4-2 | 17 | CASSQVRTGGVDQPQHF | TGTGCCAGCAGCCAAGTTAGGACAGGTGGGGTCGATCAGCCCCAGCATTTT
TRBJ1-2 | - | few | TRBV12-3/TRBV12-4 | 13 | CASSPQVNYGYTF | TGTGCCAGCAGCCCACAGGTTAACTATGGCTACACCTTC
TRBJ2-7 | - | - | TRBV11-2 | 14 | CASRSLRGSYEQYF | TGTGCCAGCAGGTCTCTTAGGGGTTCCTACGAGCAGTACTTC
TRBJ2-3 | TRBD2 | - | TRBV10-2 | 16 | CASSEGLAASTDTQYF | TGCGCCAGCAGTGAAGGACTAGCGGCGAGCACAGATACGCAGTATTTT
TRBJ2-5 | - | - | TRBV18 | 14 | CASSPRSDQETQYF | TGTGCCAGCTCACCACGGAGCGACCAAGAGACCCAGTACTTC
TRBJ1-2 | - | - | TRBV2 | 13 | CASSTDYSYGYTF | TGTGCCAGCAGTACCGACTACTCCTATGGCTACACCTTC
TRBJ2-2 | - | many | TRBV24-1 | 13 | CATSGPGTGELFF | TGTGCCACCAGTGGACCGGGCACCGGGGAGCTGTTTTTT
TRBJ2-7 | TRBD2 | many | TRBV20-1 | 14 | CSARAPSGSYEQYF | TGCAGTGCTAGAGCCCCTAGCGGCTCCTACGAGCAGTACTTC
TRBJ2-1 | TRBD1 | - | TRBV24-1 | 15 | CATSDPSDRGNEQFF | TGTGCCACCAGTGATCCATCGGACAGGGGGAATGAGCAGTTCTTC
TRBJ1-1 | - | few | TRBV10-3 | 13 | CASGVGRGTEAFF | TGTGCCAGCGGCGTGGGGAGGGGCACTGAAGCTTTCTTT
TRBJ1-5 | - | - | TRBV10-3 | 14 | CAISDLGQSQPQHF | TGTGCCATCAGTGACCTTGGACAGTCTCAGCCCCAGCATTTT
TRBJ2-5 | TRBD1 | - | TRBV20-1 | 15 | CSAKERQGEQETQYF | TGCAGTGCTAAGGAGAGGCAGGGGGAGCAAGAGACCCAGTACTTC
TRBJ1-5 | - | - | TRBV5-6 | 16 | CASNLYGGMNNQPRHF | TGTGCCAGCAACCTTTACGGGGGTATGAACAATCAGCCCCGGCATTTT
TRBJ2-3 | TRBD2 | many | TRBV7-9 | 16 | CASSGTSGGAVDTQYF | TGTGCCAGCAGCGGGACTAGCGGGGGGGCCGTAGATACGCAGTATTTT
TRBJ1-5 | - | - | TRBV2 | 15 | CASSDVSRLNQPQHF | TGTGCCAGCAGTGATGTCTCCCGGCTCAACCAGCCCCAACATTTT
TRBJ2-1 | - | - | TRBV5-1 | 15 | CASSLRTRSNNEQFF | TGTGCCAGCAGCTTGCGGACAAGATCAAACAATGAGCAGTTCTTC
TRBJ2-7 | - | many | TRBV7-9 | 12 | CASSLGARASYF | TGTGCCAGCAGCTTAGGCGCCAGGGCTTCGTACTTC
TRBJ1-3 | TRBD1 | many | TRBV12-3/TRBV12-4 | 15 | CASSRTTGSGNTIYF | TGTGCCAGCAGTCGGACGACAGGGTCTGGAAACACCATATATTTT
TRBJ2-3 | TRBD2 | - | TRBV20-1 | 14 | CSLILGGVADTQYF | TGCAGCCTCATATTGGGGGGGGTGGCAGATACGCAGTATTTT
TRBJ2-3 | - | - | TRBV7-2 | 16 | CASSLGTSRGSDTQDF | TGTGCCAGCAGCTTAGGCACTAGCAGGGGATCAGATACGCAGGATTTT
TRBJ2-7 | - | - | TRBV5-1 | 12 | CASSPVRGEQYF | TGTGCCAGCAGCCCGGTGCGGGGCGAGCAGTACTTC